The entry below gives a single T cell receptor (beta chain) sequence along with its context. No antigen is known for it. Per-base quality was not reported, and no clone a single base away is much larger than it. This record belongs to a study of cytomegalovirus exposure and HLA in healthy donors (dated by TCRdb to about 2017). As for the study more broadly: An earlier analysis of roughly 500 of the donors reported 276 Gb of sequence data and 90 million to 120 million unique TCR beta sequences obtained from about 179 million T cells. Roughly 5 DR-DQ haplotypes were handled as single units for association and clustering because linkage in the cohort was strong. The genetic ancestry cluster associated with self-reported Caucasian donors included 81% of the approximately 430 genotyped donors. Among several hundred genotyped donors of the cohort, an average of approximately 220,000 unique TCR beta nucleotide sequences was sequenced per donor, of which 15% to 20% were non-productive. To predict cytomegalovirus infection status, the study brought together high-throughput TCR immunosequencing, statistical association of individual TCRs with disease status, and machine learning. In a later genetic analysis, genome-wide SNP genotypes for about three fifths of the roughly 670 donors were used, and that subset was treated as a discovery cohort. In the later analysis, no new phenotypic data were used to find candidate immune exposures; instead, reliance was placed on TCR beta sequences and their occurrence across donors. A later analysis re-analyzed previously published TCR beta repertoires from hundreds of donors and added high-resolution HLA genotyping to study TCR occurrence patterns. Besides the first cohort of approximately 710 subjects, a separate validation cohort made up of some 110 different subjects was used. The study aimed to test whether cataloging public T cell receptors could reveal signatures of past pathogen exposure. Donor age, sex, ethnicity and CMV serostatus were collected together with the repertoire data. The T cell repertoires of some 670 subjects were profiled by immunosequencing and related to cytomegalovirus serostatus. Every repertoire in the discovery cohort had been generated on one and the same sequencing platform. Typing coverage differed by locus: A, B, C, DRB1 and DQB1 were typed in roughly 620-630 donors, DQA1 in about 560, DPA1 in approximately 610, and DPB1 in around 440. To decide whether each TCR beta V gene segment behaved as functional or pseudogenic, an earlier analysis of nearly 600 of the donors relied on high-throughput TCR beta sequencing. About 300 gigabases of sequencing data and tens of millions of unique TCR sequences were included in an early release covering 500 to 750 HLA-typed donors. Both class I and class II loci were covered by HLA typing, at four-digit resolution.

Library preparation employed the immunoSEQ multiplex PCR assay. For the multiplex PCR, a mixture combining 60 forward primers for TCR Vbeta segments and 13 reverse primers for TCR Jbeta segments was used. Amplification of the CDR3 region of rearranged TCR beta genes was performed with a multiplex PCR assay on genomic DNA. Amplified TCR beta libraries were sequenced as 87-base-pair reads on the Illumina HiSeq System. The study's own analysis went as follows. A later analysis tallied around 87 million unique TCR beta chains across the 666 repertoires, and approximately 9.9 million of those chains were shared by two or more donors. Raw reads were error-corrected and collapsed into unique sequences by a nearest-neighbor algorithm in which closely related sequences were merged to remove PCR and sequencing errors. To assign V, D and J gene segments, CDR3 sequences were aligned to IMGT reference sequences. For a sequence to be retained, a match of at least six nucleotides was required to both a V gene segment and a J gene segment. Rearrangements were classified as productive when the CDR3 lacked stop codons and remained in frame with V and J, and all other rearrangements were classified as non-productive. CDR3 was defined according to IMGT convention as the region running from the second conserved V-encoded cysteine to the conserved J-encoded phenylalanine. The earlier analysis of 550 to 650 of the donors excluded any sequence lacking an unambiguous match to a single V gene segment. In an earlier analysis of several hundred of the donors, V segments were called functional above 56.7% productive rearrangements and were called segregating when the between-donor standard deviation exceeded 5%. To diagnose cytomegalovirus status from the catalog of TCR beta chain sequences, a statistical classification framework was built. In a later analysis, V and J genes were assigned by comparing TCR nucleotide sequences against IMGT/GENE-DB human TR gene sequences. The TCRdist pipeline was used in a later analysis to assign CDR3 sequences and most-parsimonious VDJ recombination scenarios. In a later analysis, each TCR beta chain was defined by its CDR3 amino acid sequence together with its V-gene family, and reads lacking a unique V-gene family were excluded. To address suspected cross-contamination and a sequencing artifact, a later analysis removed 550 to 750 highly shared, low-generation-probability nucleotide sequences. In a later analysis, a clonal expansion index for each public chain was calculated from normalized within-repertoire ranks of inferred template counts. In a later analysis, generation probabilities were computed with a VDJ recombination model fitted to out-of-frame rearrangements, and the resulting probabilities were checked against IGoR. In a later analysis, hypergeometric tests were used to score TCR-TCR, TCR-HLA and TCR-CMV co-occurrence, with a repertoire-size bias correction applied to TCR pairs. A later analysis estimated false discovery rates by permuting HLA or CMV assignments 20 times. In a later analysis, co-occurring TCRs were grouped using DBSCAN, and TCRdist sequence similarity was added for clustering within HLA-allele-positive subsets. Co-occurrence clustering excluded repertoires with fewer than 30,000 or more than 120,000 public chains, plus five with anomalous nucleotide sharing. As stored in TCRdb, this immuneACCESS dataset retains in-frame rearrangements with V and J assigned. A fraction of the clones does not appear; measured against another copy, unresolved V genes explain less than half of the discrepancy, and the remainder lacks a known reason. V, J and clone size reflect that table, while D and trimming were determined from the DNA. This sample is represented by about 190,000 clones; 80% to 85% of them were singletons. The leading ten clones occupy roughly 0.73% of the sample.

The cohort was made up of roughly 670 healthy bone marrow donors. Cohort members were all nominally healthy when sampled, although unrecorded immune exposures were likely present. The donor was CMV seronegative and belonged to the group of approximately 320 seronegative cohort members. Every donor gave a peripheral blood sample, and the peripheral blood mononuclear cells from that sample were used for TCR beta sequencing. Genomic DNA extraction from the blood cell samples was performed with the Qiagen DNeasy Blood Extraction Kit. The CDR3 spans 14 residues, from the cysteine through the phenylalanine. Only CDR3 DNA remains: 42 bases, in frame from the first base. From V the trimming removes 4 bases and from J it removes 5 bases, while the gene matches leave 3 bases of the junction unaccounted for. For CDR1 and CDR2, the germline V gene lists KGHSH and LQKENI. Study-level results and caveats: Immune exposure information for the cohort was limited to CMV serostatus. Because the 87-base-pair reads could not distinguish some IMGT-functional V segments, including TRBV6-2 and TRBV6-3, those segments were excluded. Because some donors lacked HLA typing at each locus, the association tests relied only on the typed subset. Most TCR sequences were seen in very few donors, while some public TCRs were found in many individuals. A further reported finding was that TCR beta sequences accurately predicted the HLA-A and HLA-B alleles for most subjects in the first cohort. According to a later analysis, most CMV-associated TCR beta chains appeared to be HLA-restricted, and the HLA associations seemed to be driven largely by CMV exposure. Presence/absence analyses assumed roughly uniform sequencing depth across donors, an assumption that may not hold. According to a later analysis, TCR association rates differed among HLA loci, with DRB1 alleles showing the most associated TCRs and HLA-C alleles showing the fewest. According to a later analysis, parvovirus B19, influenza, CMV and Epstein-Barr virus appeared linked to several top co-occurrence clusters. According to a later genetic analysis, donors in an Asian-associated ancestry cluster had fewer N-insertions in productive TCRs than the roughly 670-donor mean. Three of the identified cytomegalovirus-associated TCR beta chains were confirmed in vitro to be specific for cytomegalovirus antigens. The earlier analysis of approximately 560 of the donors excluded approximately 15 rarely observed V segments, including chromosome 9 orphons, because counts were too low. Correlated functional status among segregating V segments might be attributable to linkage disequilibrium, but an unknown experimental factor could not be ruled out. In a later analysis, HLA-associated TCR beta chains showed more clonal expansion and lower generation probabilities than non-associated chains that were equally common. Cytomegalovirus status was reported to be diagnosed by the classifier with high specificity and sensitivity in both the original and validation cohorts. Only TCR beta chains were sequenced in this cohort, and the absence of alpha or paired-chain data limited detectable features. A later genetic analysis associated a missense DCLRE1C variant with V-gene and J-gene trimming of TCR beta chains, and an independent cohort replicated the association. Specific HLA alleles were associated with 15,000 to 20,000 TCR beta sequences at a false discovery rate of 0.05 in a later analysis. The sequencing pipeline was judged likely to have produced a cluster of highly shared sequence variants as a technical artifact. Assigning TCR associations to individual alleles was difficult when HLA alleles, especially DR and DQ, strongly co-occurred. Broadly in line with IMGT annotations, most TCR beta V segments showed up in productive rearrangements about 87% or about 30% of the time in an earlier analysis of about 500 of the donors. The authors suggested that the approach could potentially be extended to other disease states and immunological phenotypes. A total of 150 to 200 TCR beta chains were listed by the study as associated with cytomegalovirus.

Sample: PBMCs. This receptor was taken from a woman between 18 and 29 years old in good health and CMV-seronegative. The rearranged chain carries TRBV18 and TRBJ1-5, with TRBD1 identical over 9 junction bases. The DNA reads as follows: TGTGCCAGCTCACGGGACAGGGTGTATCAGCCCCAGCATTTT. The encoded protein is CASSRDRVYQPQHF.